This T cell receptor beta chain is drawn from a study of immune cell composition in non-small cell lung cancer. Sequenced by immunoSEQ multiplex PCR; TCRdb stores in-frame clones only, minus some. The table records 3,000 to 3,500 clones, about 82% of them present only once. Frozen unsorted single-cell suspensions supplied the genomic DNA. CDR3 length: 11 amino acids. Trimming stripped 1 base from V and 7 bases from J, with 5 bases between. Germline loops: CDR1 SGHDN, CDR2 FVKESK. The sequence was collected from a human donor with non-small cell lung cancer. The genes are TRBV14 and TRBJ2-7, with D tentatively TRBD1 or TRBD2 (5 bases each). The sequenced sample consisted of lung tumor tissue. In DNA, the CDR3 is TGTGCCAGCAGCCAAGGGGGGGAGCAGTACGTC. Translated: CASSQGGEQYV.